The 16 T cell receptor beta chains in this list originate from one sample, sequenced in a study of shared clonotypes between healthy human individuals. Data came from immunoSEQ multiplex PCR; TCRdb stores just in-frame clones and leaves some out. Of 2.5 million or so clones detected, approximately 90% appear once; the ten largest clones hold about 0.13%. The sequencing input was naive CD4+ T cells sorted from blood. Stated subset: CD45RA+ positively selected. Receptor source: a man younger than 35 in good health.

J is TRBJ1-4 and V is TRBV6-1, with a tentative D call TRBD1 (6 bases). The CDR3 covers 15 residues. Germline loops: CDR1 MNHNS, CDR2 SASEGT. Trimming took 6 bases from V and 8 from J, leaving 19 bases between them. DNA of the CDR3: TGTGCCAGCAGCGCAGGCGGGGGGGCGCGGGAAAAACTGTTTTTT. It encodes CASSAGGGAREKLFF.

The V gene is TRBV11-1, the J gene TRBJ2-7, with D unclear. V was trimmed by 5 bases and J by 3 bases, leaving 17 bases between them. Per the germline V gene, CDR1 is SGHAT and CDR2 is FQDESV (reference sequence). The CDR3 consists of 15 residues. CDR3: CASSGGAPPVYEQYF. The CDR3 DNA reads as TGTGCCAGCAGCGGCGGAGCCCCCCCAGTCTACGAGCAGTACTTC.

This chain links TRBV29-1 with TRBJ2-3; the D gene could be TRBD1 or TRBD2 (6 bases each). The V gene lost 4 bases and the J gene lost 9 bases, with 17 bases spanning the gap. This CDR3 spans 13 amino acids. Per the germline V gene, CDR1 is SQVTM and CDR2 is ANQGSEA. For the CDR3, the DNA is TGCAGCGTTGTCCTCCTGGGGGGCCAGACGCAGTATTTT. Protein: CSVVLLGGQTQYF.

J is TRBJ1-1 and V is TRBV7-2; no reliable D call. Trimming left V 6 bases short and J 1 base short, with 24 bases between. CDR3 size: 18 residues. Germline V lookup: CDR1 SGHTA, CDR2 FQGNSA. CDR3 region: CASSVAPGEWTKNTEAFF. CDR3 DNA: TGTGCCAGCAGTGTAGCCCCCGGTGAATGGACGAAGAACACTGAAGCTTTCTTT.

In its sample, this clone was seen once. The chain has TRBV13 and TRBJ1-2, with TRBD1 as a possible D gene (5 bases). Germline CDR1 is PRHDT and CDR2 is FYEKMQ (reference sequence). Trimming removed 5 bases at V and 7 bases at J, with 14 bases between. The CDR3 totals 13 residues. CDR3 sequence (DNA): TGTGCCAGCAGCAAACAGGTCGCCGGTGGCTACACCTTC. The encoded protein is CASSKQVAGGYTF.

The chain joins TRBV4-1 to TRBJ2-5; 15 bases agree with TRBD2. CDR3 size: 20 residues. V dropped 4 bases and J dropped 6; count of bases not matched to a gene: 18. Looked up from germline, CDR1 is MGHRA and CDR2 is YSYEKL. CDR3 in DNA: TGCGCCAGCAGCCCGAGCCCCTTGGGACTAGCGGGAGGATGGGTGCAGACCCAGTACTTC. Translation: CASSPSPLGLAGGWVQTQYF.

This clone was seen more than once but under ten times. The genes are TRBV30 and TRBJ1-1; 8 bases map to TRBD1. Trimming took 5 bases from V and 4 from J; bases not matched to a gene: 3. The CDR3 length is 12 residues. Per the germline V gene, CDR1 is GTSNPN and CDR2 is SVGIG (reference sequence). CDR3 DNA: TGTGCCTGGGGACAGGGTGTCACTGAAGCTTTCTTT. It yields the protein CAWGQGVTEAFF.

This chain links TRBV29-1 with TRBJ2-1, with D unclear. V was shortened by 3 bases and J by 1 base, with 7 bases between the two germline ends. This CDR3 region has 13 residues. CDR1 is SQVTM, CDR2 ANQGSEA, per germline. This CDR3 reads CSVELRSYNEQFF. The CDR3 region has the DNA TGCAGCGTTGAGCTTAGATCCTACAATGAGCAGTTCTTC.

The chain links TRBV5-4 to TRBJ1-2, with a tentative D call TRBD1 (6 bases). Trimming left V 4 bases short and J 4 bases short, with 20 bases between. The CDR3 consists of 16 residues. Germline V gene sequence: CDR1 SGHNT, CDR2 YYREEE (reference sequence). CDR3 protein: CASSIPSGAKSYGYTF. CDR3 nucleotide sequence: TGTGCCAGCAGCATCCCGTCGGGGGCCAAGTCCTATGGCTACACCTTC.

This clone has only one observation. The chain couples TRBV29-1 to TRBJ2-7, with a weak D call TRBD1 (6 bases). Germline V gene sequence: CDR1 SQVTM, CDR2 ANQGSEA. This CDR3 has 14 amino acids. The V and J ends lost 3 bases and 3 bases respectively, with 15 bases between them. The CDR3 here is CSVDGPQGLYEQYF. The DNA of the CDR3 is TGCAGCGTTGATGGCCCCCAGGGGCTCTACGAGCAGTACTTC.

This clone was found once. J is TRBJ2-3 and V is TRBV18; the D gene is possibly TRBD2 (6 bases). The CDR3 extends over 15 amino acids. V shed 3 bases and J shed 1 base, with 11 bases lying between them. Germline CDR1 reads KGHSH; CDR2 reads LQKENI. For the CDR3, the DNA is TGTGCCAGCTCACCGTCGGCGGGACGCACAGATACGCAGTATTTT. Its translation is CASSPSAGRTDTQYF.

The V call is TRBV10-3, the J call TRBJ2-1; 15 nucleotides agree with TRBD2. Germline trimming cut 10 bases from V and 7 bases from J; bases unmatched to any gene: 8. Germline V gene data show CDR1 as ENHRY and CDR2 as SYGVKD. The CDR3 runs to 15 residues. CDR3 amino acids: CATLTGTSGRNEQFF. The CDR3 nucleotides are TGTGCCACCTTAACCGGGACTAGCGGGAGGAATGAGCAGTTCTTC.

This clone was counted a single time. This same CDR3 is encoded by further DNA sequences in the sample. CDR3 residues: CASSLVGATEAFF. Written as DNA, the CDR3 is TGCGCCAGCAGCTTGGTTGGTGCCACTGAAGCTTTCTTT. This rearrangement joins TRBV5-1 to TRBJ1-1; D gene ambiguous. Trimming took off 0 bases at V and 4 bases at J, with 7 bases between the two ends. There are 13 residues in the CDR3. CDR1 and CDR2 from the germline V gene are SGHRS and YFSETQ.

This clone came up once. A much more abundant neighbour one base away suggests this may be a read error. The V gene is TRBV7-5, the J gene TRBJ2-7. TRBV7-5 is shown as a pseudogene. CDR3 length: 11 amino acids. CDR3 nucleotides: TGTGCCAGAAGCTTCTCCTACGAGCAGTACTTC. Amino acids: CARSFSYEQYF.

This clone appeared once. The rearrangement joins TRBV5-4 to TRBJ2-1; tentative D call: TRBD1 (5 bases). Germline V gene lookup returns CDR1 SGHNT and CDR2 YYREEE (reference sequence). CDR3 length equals 13 residues. V was pared by 5 bases and J by 5 bases, with 11 bases between. CDR3 sequence: CASSLGQDNEQFF. In DNA, the CDR3 is TGTGCCAGCAGTCTAGGACAAGACAATGAGCAGTTCTTC.

This rearrangement joins TRBV6-1 to TRBJ2-7, with D maybe TRBD1 (5 bases). This CDR3 contains 15 residues. Trimming cost V 6 bases and J 2 bases, with 17 bases left between them. Germline V lookup: CDR1 MNHNS, CDR2 SASEGT. CDR3 in DNA: TGTGCCAGCAGCCTCGGGCGTGGGGCGCCCTACGAGCAGTACTTC. This translates into CASSLGRGAPYEQYF.